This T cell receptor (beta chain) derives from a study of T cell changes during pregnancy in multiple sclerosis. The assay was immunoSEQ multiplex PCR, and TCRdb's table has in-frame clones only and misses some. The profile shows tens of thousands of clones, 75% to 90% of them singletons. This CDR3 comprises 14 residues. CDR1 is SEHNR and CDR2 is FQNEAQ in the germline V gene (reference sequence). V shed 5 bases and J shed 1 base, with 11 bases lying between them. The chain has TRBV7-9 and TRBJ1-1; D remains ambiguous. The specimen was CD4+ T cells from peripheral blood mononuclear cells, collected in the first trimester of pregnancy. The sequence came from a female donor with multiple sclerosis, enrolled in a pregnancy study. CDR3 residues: CASSPTHPNTEAFF. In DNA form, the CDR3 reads TGTGCCAGCAGCCCCACACATCCGAACACTGAAGCTTTCTTT.